This entry lists 18 T cell receptor beta chains sequenced from one sample in a study of pediatric ulcerative colitis. Measured with immunoSEQ multiplex PCR; TCRdb has only the in-frame clones, and not every one. The table lists about 5,800 clones, roughly 89% of them singletons, with about 2% in the top ten. The material sequenced was blood. The receptor source for this set is a girl aged 5 to 17 who was a control in a study of pediatric ulcerative colitis.

J is TRBJ2-7 and V is TRBV6-1, with 7 bases matching TRBD2. V lost 5 bases, J lost 0 bases, and 4 bases stayed unmatched. This CDR3 contains 14 residues. The V gene's germline CDR1 is MNHNS and CDR2 SASEGT. The CDR3 sequence: CASSLAEPSYEQYF. The CDR3 region has the DNA TGTGCCAGCAGTCTAGCGGAGCCCTCCTACGAGCAGTACTTC.

The chain carries TRBV5-1 and TRBJ2-6; D is uncertain. Germline V gene data show CDR1 as SGHRS and CDR2 as YFSETQ. Trimming left V 7 bases short and J 0 bases short, with 11 bases between. This CDR3 has 15 residues. CDR3 coding DNA: TGCGCCAGCGAGTTTCTTCCCTCTGGGGCCAACGTCCTGACTTTC. Its protein product is CASEFLPSGANVLTF.

This clone was counted between two and nine times. V usage is TRBV5-4 and J usage is TRBJ2-1; D unresolved. Trimming left V 4 bases short and J 5 bases short, with 13 bases between. Germline CDR1 reads SGHNT; CDR2 reads YYREEE (reference sequence). The CDR3 is 14 amino acids. Here the CDR3 reads CASSGDKWDNEQFF. CDR3 sequence (DNA): TGTGCCAGCAGCGGTGACAAATGGGACAATGAGCAGTTCTTC.

This chain uses TRBV28 with TRBJ1-1; D gene uncertain. CDR3 length: 14 amino acids. Per the germline V gene, CDR1 is MDHEN and CDR2 is SYDVKM. Between the trimmed V and J ends, which lost 3 bases and 6 bases, there was a span of 14 bases. DNA of the CDR3: TGTGCCAGCAGTTTCGTCTCCCGACTCGCTGAAGCTTTCTTT. Translated, it gives CASSFVSRLAEAFF.

The gene calls are TRBV5-1 and TRBJ2-2; the match to TRBD1 covers 8 bases. The CDR3 covers 16 residues. V lost 4 bases, J lost 0 bases, and 5 bases stayed unmatched. Germline loops: CDR1 SGHRS, CDR2 YFSETQ. For the CDR3, the DNA is TGCGCCAGCAGCCGACAGGGGACAACGAACACCGGGGAGCTGTTTTTT. Protein sequence: CASSRQGTTNTGELFF.

The CDR3 is CASSPYGYTYNEQFF. In DNA form, the CDR3 reads TGTGCCAGCAGTCCGTATGGGTACACCTACAATGAGCAGTTCTTC. The V gene is TRBV28, the J gene TRBJ2-1; D remains unclear. Germline lookup yields CDR1 MDHEN and CDR2 SYDVKM. V was clipped by 5 bases and J by 2 bases, with 13 bases between them. The CDR3 covers 15 residues. Looking up the rest from reference TRBV28 and TRBJ2-1 gives the full variable domain: DVKVTQSSRYLVKRTGEKVFLECVQDMDHENMFWYRQDPGLGLRLIYFSYDVKMKEKGDIPEGYSVSREKKERFSLILESASTNQTSMYLCASSPYGYTYNEQFFGPGTRLTVL.

The chain couples TRBV5-5 to TRBJ2-5; TRBD2 is a possible D gene (6 bases). Germline CDR1 and CDR2: SGHKS and YYEKEE (reference sequence). This CDR3 spans 14 amino acids. V gave up 7 bases and J gave up 2 bases, with 15 bases separating them. The CDR3: CASLSLEGQETQYF. The CDR3 region has the DNA TGTGCCAGCCTATCCTTGGAGGGTCAAGAGACCCAGTACTTC. Based on the CDR3 plus reference TRBV5-5 and TRBJ2-5, the full variable domain is DAGVTQSPTHLIKTRGQQVTLRCSPISGHKSVSWYQQVLGQGPQFIFQYYEKEERGRGNFPDRFSARQFPNYSSELNVNALLLGDSALYLCASLSLEGQETQYFGPGTRLLVL.

The V call is TRBV21-1, the J call TRBJ2-7. TRBV21-1 is a pseudogene segment. The length of the CDR3 is 17 residues. Here the CDR3 reads CASSRLLRDRSFYEQYF. Here the CDR3 DNA reads TGTGCCAGCAGCAGACTCCTTAGGGACCGAAGCTTTTACGAGCAGTACTTC.

This clone was seen a single time. The chain links TRBV7-2 to TRBJ2-5; 8 positions agree with TRBD2. CDR1 and CDR2 (germline): SGHTA, FQGNSA. J was trimmed by 5 bases and V by 6 bases; bases with no gene match: 8. The CDR3 sequence is 14 residues long. CDR3 region: CASRRLAMAETQYF. DNA of the CDR3: TGTGCCAGCAGGCGACTAGCGATGGCGGAGACCCAGTACTTC.

In its sample, this clone was seen once. The V gene is TRBV29-1, the J gene TRBJ2-6; a weak D match, TRBD2 (5 bases). The CDR3 has 14 residues. CDR1 SQVTM and CDR2 ANQGSEA come from the germline V gene. The V gene lost 6 bases and the J gene lost 3 bases, with 12 bases spanning the gap. The CDR3 DNA sequence: TGCAGCGTGGGAATAGGAGGTGGGGCCAACGTCCTGACTTTC. Protein product: CSVGIGGGANVLTF.

V gene TRBV27 combines with J gene TRBJ2-3; the D call may be TRBD1 or TRBD2 (5 bases each). CDR1 is MNHEY and CDR2 is SMNVEV in the germline V gene (reference sequence). V lost 3 bases and J 1 base, leaving 11 bases between the germline ends. This CDR3 has 15 residues. Here the CDR3 reads CASSLGDRGTDTQYF. CDR3 bases: TGTGCCAGCAGTTTGGGAGACAGAGGCACAGATACGCAGTATTTT.

This clone was seen once. This rearrangement joins TRBV18 to TRBJ2-3, with D maybe TRBD1 (7 bases). CDR1 is KGHSH, CDR2 LQKENI, per germline. V was shortened by 3 bases and J by 3 bases, with 13 bases between the two germline ends. The length of the CDR3 is 15 residues. This chain's CDR3 is CASSPLAGGTDTQYF. The DNA for the CDR3 is TGTGCCAGCTCACCCCTCGCAGGGGGGACAGATACGCAGTATTTT.

The chain is built from TRBV28 and TRBJ2-4, with D possibly called TRBD1 or TRBD2 (6 bases each). CDR3 length equals 15 residues. CDR1 and CDR2 from the germline V gene are MDHEN and SYDVKM. Trimming took off 6 bases at V and 3 bases at J, with 15 bases between the two ends. Here the CDR3 DNA reads TGTGCCAGCAGACCTTCGGGGGCGGTCAAAAACATTCAGTACTTC. It is translated as CASRPSGAVKNIQYF.

The rearrangement uses TRBV4-1 and TRBJ2-1; 13 bases map to TRBD2. The CDR3 has 17 amino acids. The germline gives CDR1 MGHRA, CDR2 YSYEKL. The V and J ends lost 4 bases and 6 bases, in that order; junction bases with no gene match: 9. The CDR3 sequence is CASSRGGLAGLGNEQFF. Written as DNA, the CDR3 is TGCGCCAGCAGCCGAGGGGGACTAGCGGGACTAGGCAATGAGCAGTTCTTC.

The genes are TRBV5-1 and TRBJ1-1; D remains unclear. The CDR3 has 13 residues. Germline V gene lookup returns CDR1 SGHRS and CDR2 YFSETQ. Trimming cost V 0 bases and J 0 bases, with 3 bases left between them. CDR3 sequence (DNA): TGCGCCAGCAGCTTGGTCCTGAACACTGAAGCTTTCTTT. It specifies CASSLVLNTEAFF.

This chain connects TRBV10-3 to TRBJ2-2; weak D call: TRBD2 (5 bases). The germline gives CDR1 ENHRY, CDR2 SYGVKD. This CDR3 contains 13 residues. Trimming left V 7 bases short and J 5 bases short, with 11 bases between. CDR3 in DNA: TGTGCCATCACGGCTTGGGAGACCGGGGAGCTGTTTTTT. Its protein is CAITAWETGELFF.

The rearrangement links TRBV5-5 to TRBJ1-3; a possible D gene is TRBD1 (5 bases). Between the trimmed V and J ends, which lost 4 bases and 6 bases, there was a span of 11 bases. The length of the CDR3 is 13 residues. Germline lookup yields CDR1 SGHKS and CDR2 YYEKEE (reference sequence). The DNA of the CDR3 is TGTGCCAGCAGCCCCGCGGGGGAAAACACCATATATTTT. As protein: CASSPAGENTIYF.

CDR3 sequence reads: CASSSIGRHNEQFF. The CDR3 DNA reads TGTGCCAGCAGCTCCATAGGGCGGCACAATGAGCAGTTCTTC. V is TRBV11-2 and J is TRBJ2-1; no clear D. CDR3 length: 14 amino acids. Germline CDR1 reads SGHAT; CDR2 reads FQNNGV. V was shortened by 4 bases and J by 5 bases, with 12 bases between the two germline ends.